This T cell receptor (beta chain) was identified during a study of cytomegalovirus exposure and HLA in healthy donors. General observations from the study: HLA-A and HLA-B allele assignments for most subjects were reportedly predicted accurately using TCR beta sequences. Indistinguishability led to the exclusion of some V segments, TRBV6-2 and TRBV6-3 included.

On this clone itself: Its specificity is not known.

PCR was performed using 60 Vbeta and 13 Jbeta primers. Data came from immunoSEQ multiplex PCR; TCRdb stores just in-frame clones and leaves some out. This repertoire shows tens of thousands of clones, about 9.4% found once; its top ten account for approximately 25%. The V end lost 4 bases, the J end lost 4 bases, and 14 bases lay between the germline ends. Germline V gives CDR1 SGHRS, CDR2 YFSETQ. The CDR3 extends over 15 amino acids. The sequencing input was PBMCs. The source of this sequence is a man aged 60-69 years in good health and CMV-seropositive. V gene TRBV5-1 combines with J gene TRBJ2-2, with D perhaps matching TRBD1 (6 bases). The CDR3 protein is CASSMAQGGTGELFF. CDR3 DNA: TGCGCCAGCAGCATGGCCCAAGGGGGCACCGGGGAGCTGTTTTTT.